What follows are 3 T cell receptor beta chains derived from one specimen sequenced in a study of T cell repertoires in cytomegalovirus infection. MiXCR, run by TCRdb on the reads, gives a single entry per CDR3 protein. In the table there are about 530,000 distinct CDR3 sequences, around 27% of which are singletons. The sequencing sample was made of PBMCs. These receptors came from a human donor in good health (CMV status not recorded). Some clones in this sample may be carry-over from other donors' samples.

V is TRBV7-9 and J is TRBJ2-5; D unresolved. Germline CDR1 is SEHNR and CDR2 is FQNEAQ (reference sequence). This CDR3 region has 14 residues. V lost 7 bases and J lost 5, with 17 bases in between. This CDR3 is CASTPGRYEETQYF. The DNA of the CDR3 is TGTGCCAGCACCCCCGGGCGGTACGAGGAGACCCAGTACTTC.

In the case of this clonotype: A much larger clone differs by one base, so this may be a read error. The V and J genes are TRBV28 and TRBJ2-1; 12 positions match TRBD2. Germline lookup yields CDR1 MDHEN and CDR2 SYDVKM. This CDR3 has 16 residues. Here the CDR3 reads CVSSLRTSGTYNEQFF. CDR3 in DNA: TGTGTCAGCAGTCTCCGGACTAGCGGGACCTACAATGAGCAGTTCTTC.

DNA of the CDR3: TGTGCCAGCAGTGACTCCAGGTTTTACGAGCAGTACGTC. Encoded protein: CASSDSRFYEQYV. This chain links TRBV6-4 with TRBJ2-7; D gene uncertain. The CDR3 sequence is 13 residues long. V gave up 0 bases and J gave up 4 bases, with 7 bases separating them. Germline CDR1 reads MRHNA; CDR2 reads SNTAGT.